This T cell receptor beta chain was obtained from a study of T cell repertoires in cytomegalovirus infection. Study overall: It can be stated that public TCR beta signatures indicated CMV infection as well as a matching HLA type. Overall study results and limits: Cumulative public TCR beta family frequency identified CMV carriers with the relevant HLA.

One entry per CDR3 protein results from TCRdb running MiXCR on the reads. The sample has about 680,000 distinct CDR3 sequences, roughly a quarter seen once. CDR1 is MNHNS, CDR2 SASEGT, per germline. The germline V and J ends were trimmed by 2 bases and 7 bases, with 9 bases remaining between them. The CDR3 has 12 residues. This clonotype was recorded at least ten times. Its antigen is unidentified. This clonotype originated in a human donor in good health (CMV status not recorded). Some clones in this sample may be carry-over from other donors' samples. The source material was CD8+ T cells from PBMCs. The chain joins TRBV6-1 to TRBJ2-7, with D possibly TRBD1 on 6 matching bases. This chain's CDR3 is CASSEWTEEQYF. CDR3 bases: TGTGCCAGCAGTGAATGGACAGAAGAGCAGTACTTC.